These 25 T cell receptor beta chains originate from one sample sequenced in a study of blood T cell repertoires in COVID-19. TCRdb's copy holds only in-frame clones and misses some; the assay was immunoSEQ multiplex PCR. The sample yields around 180,000 clones, approximately 83% seen once. Material: peripheral blood. The source of these receptors is a human donor with active or convalescent COVID-19. The donor label of this sample is uncertain.

The rearrangement links TRBV5-1 to TRBJ2-7; 9 nucleotides align to TRBD1. The J segment lost 5 bases and the V segment lost 5 bases, leaving 14 bases of the junction unmatched. CDR3 length equals 16 residues. Germline V gives CDR1 SGHRS, CDR2 YFSETQ. In DNA form, the CDR3 reads TGCGCCAGCAGAACCGGGGCGGGACAGGGCCCGAACGAGCAGTACTTC. Its protein product is CASRTGAGQGPNEQYF. The variable domain in full, completed from reference TRBV5-1 and TRBJ2-7, reads KAGVTQTPRYLIKTRGQQVTLSCSPISGHRSVSWYQQTPGQGLQFLFEYFSETQRNKGNFPGRFSGRQFSNSRSEMNVSTLELGDSALYLCASRTGAGQGPNEQYFGPGTRLTVT.

This clone was observed a few times. The chain employs TRBV4-2 and TRBJ2-1; the D gene is possibly TRBD1 (5 bases). V was pared by 0 bases and J by 1 base, with 13 bases between. The CDR3 runs 17 residues. Germline V lookup: CDR1 LGHNA, CDR2 YNFKEQ. The CDR3 spells CASSQDSIRGSYNEQFF. DNA of the CDR3: TGTGCCAGCAGCCAAGATTCTATTAGGGGTTCCTACAATGAGCAGTTCTTC.

The rearrangement joins TRBV20-1 to TRBJ2-7; 7 nucleotides match TRBD2. The CDR3 loop spans 11 amino acids. V was clipped by 5 bases and J by 5 bases; unmatched bases: 3. CDR1 is DFQATT, CDR2 SNEGSKA, per germline (reference sequence). CDR3 coding DNA: TGCAGTGCTTCTAGCGGCCACGAGCAGTACTTC. It encodes CSASSGHEQYF.

CDR3 sequence: CASSAWTRANTGELFF. Here the CDR3 DNA reads TGTGCCAGTAGTGCTTGGACTAGGGCGAACACCGGGGAGCTGTTTTTT. The V call is TRBV19, the J call TRBJ2-2; TRBD2 matches at 7 bases. In germline, CDR1 is LNHDA, CDR2 SQIVND (reference sequence). The CDR3 runs 16 residues. J lost 0 bases, V lost 5 bases, and 6 bases had no gene match.

This sequence joins TRBV14 and TRBJ2-7, with TRBD2 matching over 11 bases. The CDR3 spans 15 residues. The V segment lost 11 bases and the J segment 3 bases; nucleotides outside the gene matches: 12. CDR1 SGHDN and CDR2 FVKESK come from the germline V gene. The chain's CDR3 is CAQSWEGLADYEQYF. CDR3 DNA: TGTGCCCAATCCTGGGAGGGACTAGCGGACTACGAGCAGTACTTC.

In this sample, this clone turned up a few times. J is TRBJ1-1 and V is TRBV6-5, with D possibly being TRBD1 (6 bases). V was shortened by 5 bases and J by 3 bases, with 10 bases between the two germline ends. The CDR3 is 13 amino acids. The germline V gene encodes CDR1 MNHEY and CDR2 SVGAGI. CDR3 loop: CASSRQGYTEAFF. DNA for the CDR3: TGTGCCAGCAGTCGTCAGGGGTACACTGAAGCTTTCTTT.

The V call is TRBV19, the J call TRBJ2-7; 11 bases fit TRBD1. This CDR3 contains 16 residues. CDR1 is LNHDA, CDR2 SQIVND, per germline (reference sequence). V lost 7 bases to trimming and J lost 0 bases; unmatched junction nucleotides: 8. The CDR3 is CASTPRGTGGSYEQYF. The CDR3 region has the DNA TGTGCCAGTACCCCAAGGGGGACAGGGGGCTCCTACGAGCAGTACTTC.

J is TRBJ2-1 and V is TRBV24-1; 8 bases fit TRBD1. CDR1 is KGHDR, CDR2 SFDVKD, per germline. V was clipped by 3 bases and J by 2 bases; unmatched bases: 5. This CDR3 contains 16 residues. The CDR3, as DNA: TGTGCCACCAGTGATAGGACAGGGATCACCTACAATGAGCAGTTCTTC. Its translation is CATSDRTGITYNEQFF.

The chain joins TRBV5-1 to TRBJ1-4, with D possibly being TRBD1 (5 bases). CDR3 size: 16 residues. CDR1 and CDR2 from the germline V gene are SGHRS and YFSETQ. V shed 4 bases and J shed 4 bases, with 17 bases lying between them. In DNA, the CDR3 is TGCGCCAGCAGCCTGGAAAAGGGACTGATTAATGAAAAACTGTTTTTT. This sequence encodes CASSLEKGLINEKLFF. The complete variable domain, with remaining parts taken from reference TRBV5-1 and TRBJ1-4, reads KAGVTQTPRYLIKTRGQQVTLSCSPISGHRSVSWYQQTPGQGLQFLFEYFSETQRNKGNFPGRFSGRQFSNSRSEMNVSTLELGDSALYLCASSLEKGLINEKLFFGSGTQLSVL.

The J gene is TRBJ1-1, the V gene TRBV18, with D perhaps matching TRBD1 (6 bases). The V gene's germline CDR1 is KGHSH and CDR2 LQKENI. V gave up 6 bases and J gave up 0 bases, with 14 bases separating them. The CDR3 has 15 amino acids. CDR3: CASSYRDTMNTEAFF. The CDR3 DNA is TGTGCCAGCTCGTACAGGGACACCATGAACACTGAAGCTTTCTTT.

The count of this clone is one. Written as DNA, the CDR3 is TGTGCCAGCAGCGATCAAGGGGGACCGATGAATCAGCCCCAGCATTTT. As protein: CASSDQGGPMNQPQHF. The V gene is TRBV7-9, the J gene TRBJ1-5, with a tentative D call TRBD1 (6 bases). V shed 5 bases and J shed 4 bases, with 18 bases lying between them. Germline loops: CDR1 SEHNR, CDR2 FQNEAQ (reference sequence). CDR3 length: 16 residues.

The gene calls are TRBV7-6 and TRBJ2-2, with 8 bases aligning to TRBD1. Germline assignment: CDR1 SGHVS and CDR2 FNYEAQ. V shed 5 bases, J shed 5 bases, and the junction held 7 bases outside the gene matches. The CDR3 loop spans 15 amino acids. CDR3 sequence reads: CASSRGTGGTGELFF. CDR3 coding DNA: TGTGCCAGCAGCCGAGGGACAGGCGGGACCGGGGAGCTGTTTTTT.

This clone has a count of ten or more. This chain uses TRBV30 with TRBJ1-5; D is unclear. Trimming removed 5 bases from V and 3 bases from J, with 11 bases in between. Germline V lookup: CDR1 GTSNPN, CDR2 SVGIG (reference sequence). The CDR3 runs 13 residues. CDR3: CAWAGKANQPQHF. CDR3 sequence (DNA): TGTGCCTGGGCCGGGAAGGCCAATCAGCCCCAGCATTTT. The full variable domain, rest sourced from reference TRBV30 and TRBJ1-5, is SQTIHQWPATLVQPVGSPLSLECTVEGTSNPNLYWYRQAAGRGLQLLFYSVGIGQISSEVPQNLSASRPQDRQFILSSKKLLLSDSGFYLCAWAGKANQPQHFGDGTRLSIL.

The V gene is TRBV27, the J gene TRBJ2-7, with D perhaps matching TRBD2 (6 bases). The V gene lost 10 bases and the J gene lost 4 bases, with 23 bases spanning the gap. Germline V gene data show CDR1 as MNHEY and CDR2 as SMNVEV (reference sequence). CDR3 length equals 15 residues. CDR3 sequence reads: CATYPAGMVSYEQYF. The CDR3 nucleotides read TGTGCCACCTACCCGGCGGGGATGGTATCGTACGAGCAGTACTTC.

The chain has TRBV11-2 and TRBJ2-3, with D possibly matching TRBD2 (5 bases). V gave up 6 bases and J gave up 2 bases, with 15 bases separating them. The germline gives CDR1 SGHAT, CDR2 FQNNGV. This CDR3 is built from 15 residues. The CDR3 region is CASSGFGVNTDTQYF. The CDR3 nucleotides are TGTGCCAGCAGTGGATTCGGGGTAAACACAGATACGCAGTATTTT.

This sequence joins TRBV25-1 and TRBJ2-7, with D possibly being TRBD2 (6 bases). V gave up 3 bases and J gave up 6 bases, with 21 bases separating them. This CDR3 region has 16 residues. Germline loops: CDR1 MGHDK, CDR2 SYGVNS. The CDR3 sequence is CASSEGLEVWLGEQYF. The CDR3 DNA sequence: TGTGCCAGCAGTGAGGGACTGGAGGTTTGGTTGGGCGAGCAGTACTTC.

The chain is built from TRBV11-2 and TRBJ2-1, with D possibly matching TRBD1 (5 bases). Germline loops: CDR1 SGHAT, CDR2 FQNNGV. The V gene lost 3 bases and the J gene lost 12 bases, with 15 bases spanning the gap. This CDR3 has 13 residues. The CDR3 nucleotides read TGTGCCAGCAGCTTGGGGCTGGCAAGCGCGCAGTTCTTC. Translating gives CASSLGLASAQFF. The full variable domain, with the rest looked up from reference TRBV11-2 and TRBJ2-1, is EAGVAQSPRYKIIEKRQSVAFWCNPISGHATLYWYQQILGQGPKLLIQFQNNGVVDDSQLPKDRFSAERLKGVDSTLKIQPAKLEDSAVYLCASSLGLASAQFFGPGTRLTVL.

The CDR3 DNA is TGTGCTAAGGGGACAGATACGCAGTATTTT. Translated: CAKGTDTQYF. This chain connects TRBV2 to TRBJ2-3; D may be TRBD1 (5 bases). CDR1 SNHLY and CDR2 FYNNEI come from the germline V gene. The CDR3 length is 10 residues.

The chain carries TRBV12-5 and TRBJ2-2, with D uncertain. CDR3 length: 13 amino acids. Per germline, CDR1 LGHNT and CDR2 FRNRAP. V was pared by 3 bases and J by 5 bases, with 7 bases between. The DNA of the CDR3 is TGTGCTAGTGGTTTACGACAAACCGGGGAGCTGTTTTTT. Encoded protein: CASGLRQTGELFF.

The chain uses TRBV2 and TRBJ2-7; TRBD1 aligns across 8 bases. The CDR3 covers 13 residues. The germline V gene encodes CDR1 SNHLY and CDR2 FYNNEI. J was trimmed by 3 bases and V by 4 bases; bases with no gene match: 2. CDR3 sequence (DNA): TGTGCCAGCAGTGGCGACAGGGGCTACGAGCAGTACTTC. Amino acids: CASSGDRGYEQYF. Full variable domain (missing parts from reference TRBV2 and TRBJ2-7): EPEVTQTPSHQVTQMGQEVILRCVPISNHLYFYWYRQILGQKVEFLVSFYNNEISEKSEIFDDQFSVERPDGSNFTLKIRSTKLEDSAMYFCASSGDRGYEQYFGPGTRLTVT.

This chain connects TRBV7-2 to TRBJ2-1, with 10 bases fitting TRBD2. V lost 1 base and J lost 5; bases outside the gene matches: 2. The CDR3 sequence is 15 residues long. CDR1 SGHTA and CDR2 FQGNSA come from the germline V gene. This CDR3 reads CASSLGLAGDNEQFF. Written as DNA, the CDR3 is TGTGCCAGCAGCTTAGGGCTAGCGGGGGACAATGAGCAGTTCTTC.

V is TRBV4-2 and J is TRBJ2-1, with 11 bases that match TRBD2. The CDR3 is 16 residues long. J was trimmed by 9 bases and V by 0 bases; bases with no gene match: 7. Per the germline V gene, CDR1 is LGHNA and CDR2 is YNFKEQ. Written as DNA, the CDR3 is TGTGCCAGCAGCCAAGAACCACTAGCGGGAGAGGCTGAGCAGTTCTTC. Its protein is CASSQEPLAGEAEQFF.

The CDR3 nucleotides read TGTGCCAGCAGCCAGGGACAGTCTATGGATTCACCCCTCCACTTT. Its protein product is CASSQGQSMDSPLHF. The chain is built from TRBV16 and TRBJ1-6; 7 positions match TRBD1. The CDR3 has 15 amino acids. Trimming at V came to 3 bases and at J to 8 bases, leaving 7 bases not matched to a gene. Per germline, CDR1 KGHSY and CDR2 FQNENV.

The genes are TRBV10-2 and TRBJ2-1; 7 bases align to TRBD2. J gave up 4 bases and V 5 bases, and 5 bases lay outside the gene matches. This CDR3 contains 14 residues. Germline lookup yields CDR1 WSHSY and CDR2 SAAADI. The CDR3 reads CASSRLASYNEQFF. Written as DNA, the CDR3 is TGCGCCAGCAGTAGACTAGCCTCTTACAATGAGCAGTTCTTC.

The V gene is TRBV7-9, the J gene TRBJ1-4; 7 nucleotides agree with TRBD1. Germline-derived CDR1 and CDR2 are SEHNR and FQNEAQ (reference sequence). The CDR3 runs 14 residues. The V segment lost 5 bases and the J segment 5 bases; nucleotides outside the gene matches: 5. The CDR3 sequence: CASSRGQPNEKLFF. The DNA of the CDR3 is TGTGCCAGCAGCCGGGGACAGCCAAATGAAAAACTGTTTTTT.